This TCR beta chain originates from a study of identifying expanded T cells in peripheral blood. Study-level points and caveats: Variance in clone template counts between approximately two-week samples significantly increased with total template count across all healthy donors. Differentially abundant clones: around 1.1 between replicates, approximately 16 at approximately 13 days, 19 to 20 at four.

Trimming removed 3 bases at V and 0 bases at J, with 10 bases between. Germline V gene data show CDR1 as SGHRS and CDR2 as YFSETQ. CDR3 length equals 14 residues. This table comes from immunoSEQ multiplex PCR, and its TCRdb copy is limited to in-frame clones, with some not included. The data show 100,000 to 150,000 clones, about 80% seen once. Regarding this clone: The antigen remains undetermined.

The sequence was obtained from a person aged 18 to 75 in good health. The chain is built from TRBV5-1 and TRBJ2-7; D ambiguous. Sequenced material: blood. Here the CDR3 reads CASSSTPPSYEQYF. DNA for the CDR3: TGCGCCAGCAGCTCTACCCCCCCCTCCTACGAGCAGTACTTC.